This T cell receptor beta chain appears in the sequencing data of a study of cytomegalovirus exposure and HLA in healthy donors. Study-wide findings and caveats: One later analysis reportedly identified an Asian-associated ancestry cluster that showed fewer N-insertions than the 666-donor mean. The study had only CMV serostatus as immune exposure information. A prior analysis recorded that most TCR beta V segments were productive about 87% or about 30% of the time.

PCR employed 60 Vbeta and 13 Jbeta primers. Data came from immunoSEQ multiplex PCR; TCRdb stores just in-frame clones and leaves some out. The table lists about 260,000 clones, around two thirds of them singletons. This clone was seen once. The antigen is not known. Healthy individuals who donated bone marrow served as the donors. The TCR originated in a female donor in good health and CMV-seronegative. The specimen sequenced was PBMCs.

The CDR3 here is CASSLTVTGELFF. For the CDR3, the DNA is TGTGCCAGCAGCTTGACAGTCACCGGGGAGCTGTTTTTT. V usage is TRBV5-8 and J usage is TRBJ2-2; no clear D. V lost 1 base and J lost 4, with 5 bases in between. This CDR3 has 13 residues. Germline V gene sequence: CDR1 SGHTS, CDR2 YDEGEE.